This TCR beta chain was sequenced for a study of blood T cell repertoires in COVID-19. The protocol was immunoSEQ multiplex PCR, while the TCRdb copy is restricted to in-frame clones and leaves out a portion. The sample includes about 200,000 clones, about 86% of them seen just once. Trimming stripped 6 bases from V and 1 base from J, with 16 bases between. Per the germline V gene, CDR1 is LGHDT and CDR2 is YNNKEL (reference sequence). The CDR3 has 16 amino acids. Sequencing was carried out using PBMCs or T cells enriched from blood (not recorded which). The sequence was obtained from a woman aged 25 to 39 who had been exposed to COVID-19. The genes are TRBV3-1 (or the pseudogene TRBV3-2) and TRBJ1-3; D is undetermined. The CDR3 reads CASSSRRGKSGNTIYF. The CDR3 DNA follows: TGTGCCAGCAGTTCAAGGCGAGGGAAGTCTGGAAACACCATATATTTT.